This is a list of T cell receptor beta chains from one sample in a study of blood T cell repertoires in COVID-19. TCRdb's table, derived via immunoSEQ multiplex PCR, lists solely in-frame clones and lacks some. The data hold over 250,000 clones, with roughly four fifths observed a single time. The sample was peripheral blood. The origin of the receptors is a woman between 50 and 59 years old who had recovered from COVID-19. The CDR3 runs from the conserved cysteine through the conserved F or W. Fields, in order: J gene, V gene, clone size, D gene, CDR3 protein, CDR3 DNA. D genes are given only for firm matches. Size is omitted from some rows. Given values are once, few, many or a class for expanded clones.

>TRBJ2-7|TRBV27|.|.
CASSTPSSEQYF
TGTGCCAGCTCTACCCCGTCGAGCGAGCAGTACTTC
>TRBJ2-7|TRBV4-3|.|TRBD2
CASSQDRDYIPEQYF
TGCGCCAGCAGCCAAGACAGGGACTATATCCCCGAGCAGTACTTC
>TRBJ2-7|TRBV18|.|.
CASSPREDEQYF
TGTGCCAGCTCACCACGGGAGGACGAGCAGTACTTC
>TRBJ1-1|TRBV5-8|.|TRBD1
CASSLGTGGGLMNTEAFF
TGTGCCAGCAGCTTGGGGACAGGGGGCGGCCTAATGAACACTGAAGCTTTCTTT
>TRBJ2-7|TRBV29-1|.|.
CSVALGERGEQYF
TGCAGCGTCGCCTTGGGGGAGAGGGGGGAGCAGTACTTC
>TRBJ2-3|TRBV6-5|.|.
CASSSSFPGDTQYF
TGTGCCAGCAGTTCTAGCTTCCCGGGAGATACGCAGTATTTT
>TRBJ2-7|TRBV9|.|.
CASSVGGRSRNEQYF
TGTGCCAGCAGCGTAGGGGGGAGGAGCAGGAACGAGCAGTACTTC
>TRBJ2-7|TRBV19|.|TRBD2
CASTPGGDEQYF
TGTGCCAGTACCCCTGGGGGGGACGAGCAGTACTTC
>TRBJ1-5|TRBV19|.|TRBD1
CASSNRGFSNQPQHF
TGTGCCAGTAGTAACAGGGGCTTTAGCAATCAGCCCCAGCATTTT
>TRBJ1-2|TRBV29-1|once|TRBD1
CSVEDGQGSYGYTF
TGCAGCGTTGAAGACGGACAGGGATCTTATGGCTACACCTTC
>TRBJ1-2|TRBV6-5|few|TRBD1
CAARQGLNYGYTF
TGTGCCGCTCGACAGGGGCTTAACTATGGCTACACCTTC
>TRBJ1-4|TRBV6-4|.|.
CASSDKQGSGKLFF
TGTGCCAGCAGTGACAAACAGGGTTCCGGAAAACTGTTTTTT
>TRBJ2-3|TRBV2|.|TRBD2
CASSVLAGGPSTDTQYF
TGTGCCAGCAGTGTACTAGCGGGGGGCCCTAGCACAGATACGCAGTATTTT
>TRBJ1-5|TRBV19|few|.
CASSTRVGNQPQHF
TGTGCCAGTAGTACGAGGGTTGGCAATCAGCCCCAGCATTTT
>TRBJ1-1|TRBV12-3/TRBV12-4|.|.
CASSITENTEAFF
TGTGCCAGCAGTATAACAGAGAACACTGAAGCTTTCTTT
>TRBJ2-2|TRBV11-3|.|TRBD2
CASRPTSSTGELFF
TGTGCCAGCAGGCCGACTAGCAGCACCGGGGAGCTGTTTTTT
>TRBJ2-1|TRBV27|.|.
CASSLRESAHEQFF
TGTGCCAGCAGTTTACGGGAGTCAGCGCATGAGCAGTTCTTC
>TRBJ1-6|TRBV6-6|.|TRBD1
CASSYEGARSPLHF
TGTGCCAGCAGTTACGAGGGGGCTCGATCACCCCTCCACTTT
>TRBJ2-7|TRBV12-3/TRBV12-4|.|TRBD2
CASRTLAGGEQYF
TGTGCCAGCAGAACCCTAGCGGGGGGCGAGCAGTACTTC
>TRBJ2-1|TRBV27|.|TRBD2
CASSIAGEFYNEQFF
TGTGCCAGCAGTATAGCGGGAGAATTCTACAATGAGCAGTTCTTC
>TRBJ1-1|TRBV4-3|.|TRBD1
CASSQTGGYTEAFF
TGCGCCAGCAGCCAGACAGGGGGGTATACTGAAGCTTTCTTT
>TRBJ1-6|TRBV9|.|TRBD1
CASSSQGRGFSPLHF
TGTGCCAGCAGTTCACAGGGGCGAGGATTTTCACCCCTCCACTTT
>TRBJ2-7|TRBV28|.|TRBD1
CASSAGTVLYEQYF
TGTGCCAGCAGTGCAGGGACAGTTCTCTACGAGCAGTACTTC
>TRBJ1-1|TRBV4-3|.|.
CASSQQGRNTEAFF
TGCGCCAGCAGCCAACAGGGTAGGAACACTGAAGCTTTCTTT
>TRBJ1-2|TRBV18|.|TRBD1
CASSRTTGGLYGYTF
TGTGCCAGCTCACGGACGACAGGGGGCCTCTATGGCTACACCTTC
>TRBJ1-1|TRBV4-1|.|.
CASSPPGNVGTEAFF
TGCGCCAGCAGCCCCCCCGGGAACGTTGGCACTGAAGCTTTCTTT
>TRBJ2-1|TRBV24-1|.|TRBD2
CATSDETGGAIEQFF
TGTGCCACCAGTGATGAGACCGGGGGGGCCATTGAGCAGTTCTTC
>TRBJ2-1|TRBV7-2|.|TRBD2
CASSWGLAGGLNEQFF
TGTGCCAGCAGCTGGGGCCTAGCGGGAGGTCTCAATGAGCAGTTCTTC
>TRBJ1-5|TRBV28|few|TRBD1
CASSRRGPSNQPQHF
TGTGCCAGCAGCCGCAGGGGGCCGAGCAATCAGCCCCAGCATTTT
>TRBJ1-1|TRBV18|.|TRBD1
CASSPWTGALNTEAFF
TGTGCCAGCTCACCTTGGACAGGGGCCCTGAACACTGAAGCTTTCTTT
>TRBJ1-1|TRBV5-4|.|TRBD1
CASSQGQGIAEAFF
TGTGCCAGCAGCCAAGGACAGGGTATAGCTGAAGCTTTCTTT
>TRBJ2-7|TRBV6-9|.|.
CAIRTPPYEQYF
TGTGCCATCAGGACTCCCCCCTACGAGCAGTACTTC
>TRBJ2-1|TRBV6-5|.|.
CASSPDYNEQFF
TGTGCCAGCAGTCCAGACTACAATGAGCAGTTCTTC